The present entry profiles one T cell receptor (beta chain) with its context. The target antigen is unknown. This entry is derived from a study of cytomegalovirus exposure and HLA in healthy donors. 13 Jbeta primers and 60 Vbeta primers were used for the PCR. Measured with immunoSEQ multiplex PCR; TCRdb has only the in-frame clones, and not every one. The sample is made up of 60,000 to 90,000 clones, and the top ten hold approximately 5.3% of it. Trimming shortened V by 2 bases and J by 3 bases, and 15 bases separated the two germline ends. Germline loops: CDR1 MRHNA, CDR2 SNTAGT. There are 16 residues in the CDR3. Study conclusions and caveats: Despite most TCR sequences being rare, some public TCRs occurred in many donors. Common viral pathogens (according to a later analysis) appeared linked to several of the most significant clusters. The study listed under 200 cytomegalovirus-associated TCR beta chains.

The clonotype originates from a woman aged 40 to 49 in good health and CMV-seropositive. The chain couples TRBV6-4 to TRBJ2-3; possible D gene TRBD2, 6 bases. The sequenced sample consisted of PBMCs. This chain's CDR3 is CASSDQGGGGTDTQYF. DNA for the CDR3: TGTGCCAGCAGTGACCAGGGCGGAGGAGGGACAGATACGCAGTATTTT.